What follows describes a single T cell receptor (beta chain). The source of the sample is a study of blood T cell repertoires in COVID-19. For the study at large: PBMCs, B-cell-depleted T cells, or T cells provided the cDNA or gDNA that made up the material.

Two consecutive negative NP/OP PCR tests, clearance, or resolved symptoms defined Cohort 3 recovery. In the original analysis: From reference gene primer amplification, estimates of nucleated cell counts were derived. Libraries were prepared by immunoSEQ multiplex PCR; TCRdb keeps only in-frame clonotypes and omits some of them. That table is the source of V, J and clone size, and D and trimming were worked out from the DNA. There are about 180,000 clones in the sample; about nine tenths occur only once, and around 9.5% lies in the top ten. The V gene lost 6 bases and the J gene lost 2 bases, with 12 bases spanning the gap. This CDR3 has 14 residues. Looked up from germline, CDR1 is MNHEY and CDR2 is SVGAGI.

The source material was PBMCs or T cells enriched from blood (not recorded which). This sequence originates from a woman aged 18-29 years who had recovered from COVID-19. This chain connects TRBV6-5 to TRBJ2-3; a possible D gene is TRBD2 (6 bases). CDR3 residues: CASSGDFFTDTQYF. The CDR3 region has the DNA TGTGCCAGCAGCGGGGACTTTTTCACAGATACGCAGTATTTT.